The table lists the clone carrying this TCR beta chain with many counts. The antigen remains unidentified. This record belongs to a study of early T cells in non-severe SARS-CoV-2 infection. As for the study in general: Investigators sequenced bulk RNA drawn from unsorted whole blood, and chains remained unpaired. Study-wide findings and caveats: Using VDJdb, the matching emphasized anti-spike CD8 responses while missing private and CD4 specificities.

V was clipped by 6 bases and J by 2 bases, with 9 bases between them. This CDR3 comprises 13 residues. Individual cDNA molecules received unique molecular identifiers during library preparation. TCRdb re-called the 5' RACE reads through MiXCR, storing one row per CDR3 protein. The sample shows tens of thousands of distinct CDR3 sequences, 3% to 4.5% of them seen only once. V gene TRBV12-3 or TRBV12-4 combines with J gene TRBJ2-3; D gene unclear. The sequencing sample was made of whole blood. The TCR comes from an adult who was a healthcare worker with PCR-confirmed SARS-CoV-2 infection or an uninfected control (not recorded which). CDR3 sequence reads: CASSRKDTDTQYF. CDR3 in DNA: TGTGCCAGCAGCCGCAAAGACACAGATACGCAGTATTTT.